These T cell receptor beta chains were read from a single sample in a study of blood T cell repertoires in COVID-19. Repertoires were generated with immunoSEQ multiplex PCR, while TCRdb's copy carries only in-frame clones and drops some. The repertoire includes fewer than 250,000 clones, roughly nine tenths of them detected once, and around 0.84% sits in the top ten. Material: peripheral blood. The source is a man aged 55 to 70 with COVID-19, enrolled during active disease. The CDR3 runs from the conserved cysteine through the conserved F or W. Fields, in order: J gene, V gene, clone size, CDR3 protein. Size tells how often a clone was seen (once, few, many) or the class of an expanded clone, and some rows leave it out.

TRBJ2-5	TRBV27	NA	CASRWTGVSETQYF
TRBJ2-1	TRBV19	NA	CASSIPAHSRNEQFF
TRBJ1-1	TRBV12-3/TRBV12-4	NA	CATPRATNTEAFF
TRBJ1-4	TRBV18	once	CASSPPTATNEKLFF
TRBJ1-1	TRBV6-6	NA	CASSYGQGRNTEAFF
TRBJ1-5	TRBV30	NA	CAWSSGTVYNQPQHF
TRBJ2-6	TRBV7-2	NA	CASSLVTGAPSGANVLTF
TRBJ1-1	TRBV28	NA	CASRRRDRPLNTEAFF
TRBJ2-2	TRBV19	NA	CASSIDPTGTGELFF
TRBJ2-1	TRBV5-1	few	CASSLVGAAGSTYNEQFF